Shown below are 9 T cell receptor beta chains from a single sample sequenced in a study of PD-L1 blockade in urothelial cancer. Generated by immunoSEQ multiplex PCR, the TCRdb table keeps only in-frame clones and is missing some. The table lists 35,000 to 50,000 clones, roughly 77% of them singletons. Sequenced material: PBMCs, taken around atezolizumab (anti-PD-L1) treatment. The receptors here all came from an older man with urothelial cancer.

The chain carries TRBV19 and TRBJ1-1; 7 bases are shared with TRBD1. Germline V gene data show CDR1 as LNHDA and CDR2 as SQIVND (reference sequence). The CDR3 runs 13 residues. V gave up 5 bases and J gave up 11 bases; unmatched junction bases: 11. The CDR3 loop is CASSSPGGKLAFF. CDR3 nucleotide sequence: TGTGCCAGTAGTTCCCCAGGGGGGAAGCTGGCTTTCTTT.

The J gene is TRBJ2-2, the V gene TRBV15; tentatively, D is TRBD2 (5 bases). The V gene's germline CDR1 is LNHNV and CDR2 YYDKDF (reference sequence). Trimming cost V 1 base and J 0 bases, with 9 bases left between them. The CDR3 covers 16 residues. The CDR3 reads CATSRVRTSNTGELFF. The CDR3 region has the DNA TGTGCCACCAGCAGAGTACGGACTTCGAACACCGGGGAGCTGTTTTTT. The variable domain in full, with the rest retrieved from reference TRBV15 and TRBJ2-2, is DAMVIQNPRYQVTQFGKPVTLSCSQTLNHNVMYWYQQKSSQAPKLLFHYYDKDFNNEADTPDNFQSRRPNTSFCFLDIRSPGLGDTAMYLCATSRVRTSNTGELFFGEGSRLTVL.

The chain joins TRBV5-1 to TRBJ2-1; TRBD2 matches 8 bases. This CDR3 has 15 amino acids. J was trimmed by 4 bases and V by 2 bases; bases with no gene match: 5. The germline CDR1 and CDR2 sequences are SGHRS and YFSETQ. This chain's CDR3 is CASSLTSGGYNEQFF. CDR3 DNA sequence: TGCGCCAGCAGCTTAACTAGCGGAGGTTACAATGAGCAGTTCTTC.

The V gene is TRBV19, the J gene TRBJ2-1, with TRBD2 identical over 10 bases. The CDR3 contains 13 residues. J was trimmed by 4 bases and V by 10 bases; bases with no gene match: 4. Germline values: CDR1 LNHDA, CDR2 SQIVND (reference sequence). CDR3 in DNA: TGTGCCACTACGGGACTAGCGTACAATGAGCAGTTCTTC. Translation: CATTGLAYNEQFF.

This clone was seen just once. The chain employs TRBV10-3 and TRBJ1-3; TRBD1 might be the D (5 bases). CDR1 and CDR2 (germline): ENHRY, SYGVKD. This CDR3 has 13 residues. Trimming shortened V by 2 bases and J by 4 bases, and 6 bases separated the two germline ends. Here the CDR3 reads CAISEDSGNTIYF. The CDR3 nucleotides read TGTGCCATCAGTGAGGACAGCGGAAACACCATATATTTT.

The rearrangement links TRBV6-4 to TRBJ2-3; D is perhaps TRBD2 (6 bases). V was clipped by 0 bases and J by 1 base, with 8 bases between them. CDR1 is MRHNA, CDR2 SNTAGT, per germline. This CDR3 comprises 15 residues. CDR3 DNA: TGTGCCAGCAGTGACTCTAGCGGAGGCACAGATACGCAGTATTTT. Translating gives CASSDSSGGTDTQYF.

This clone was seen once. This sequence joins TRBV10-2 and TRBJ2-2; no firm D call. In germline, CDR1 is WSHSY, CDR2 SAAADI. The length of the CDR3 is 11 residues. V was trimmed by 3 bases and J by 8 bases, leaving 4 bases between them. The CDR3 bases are TGCGCCAGCAGTGATATGGGGGAGCTGTTTTTT. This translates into CASSDMGELFF.

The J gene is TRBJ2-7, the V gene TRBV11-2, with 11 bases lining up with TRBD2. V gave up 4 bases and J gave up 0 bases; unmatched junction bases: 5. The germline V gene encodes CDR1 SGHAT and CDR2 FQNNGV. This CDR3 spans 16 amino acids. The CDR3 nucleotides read TGTGCCAGCAGCTCACTCACTAGCGGGAGCTCCTACGAGCAGTACTTC. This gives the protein CASSSLTSGSSYEQYF.

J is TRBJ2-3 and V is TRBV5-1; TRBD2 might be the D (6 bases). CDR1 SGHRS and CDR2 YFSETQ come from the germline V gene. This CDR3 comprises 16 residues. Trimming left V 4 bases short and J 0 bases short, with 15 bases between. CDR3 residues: CASSMGLSSSTDTQYF. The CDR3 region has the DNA TGCGCCAGCAGCATGGGACTTTCATCTAGCACAGATACGCAGTATTTT.